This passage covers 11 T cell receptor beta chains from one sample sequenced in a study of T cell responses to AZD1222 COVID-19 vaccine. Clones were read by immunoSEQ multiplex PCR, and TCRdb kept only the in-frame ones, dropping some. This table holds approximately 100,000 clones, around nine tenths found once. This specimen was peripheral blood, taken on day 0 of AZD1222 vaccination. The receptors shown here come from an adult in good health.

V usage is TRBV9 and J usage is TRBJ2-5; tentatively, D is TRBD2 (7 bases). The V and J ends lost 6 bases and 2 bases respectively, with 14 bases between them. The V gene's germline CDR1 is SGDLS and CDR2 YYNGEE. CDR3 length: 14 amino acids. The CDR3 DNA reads TGTGCCAGCACTCCAAGGGGGGGGCAAGAGACCCAGTACTTC. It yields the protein CASTPRGGQETQYF.

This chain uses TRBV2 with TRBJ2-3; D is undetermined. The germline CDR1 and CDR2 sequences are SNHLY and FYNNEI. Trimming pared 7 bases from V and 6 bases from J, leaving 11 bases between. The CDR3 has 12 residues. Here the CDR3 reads CASTSQVDTQYF. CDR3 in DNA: TGTGCCAGCACCTCCCAGGTGGATACGCAGTATTTT.

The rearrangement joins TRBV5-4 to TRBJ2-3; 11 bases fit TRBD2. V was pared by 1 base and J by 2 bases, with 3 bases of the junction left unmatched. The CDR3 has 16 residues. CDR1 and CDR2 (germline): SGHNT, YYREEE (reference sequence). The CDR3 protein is CASSLPGLAVTDTQYF. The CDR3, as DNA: TGTGCCAGCAGCTTGCCGGGACTAGCGGTCACAGATACGCAGTATTTT.

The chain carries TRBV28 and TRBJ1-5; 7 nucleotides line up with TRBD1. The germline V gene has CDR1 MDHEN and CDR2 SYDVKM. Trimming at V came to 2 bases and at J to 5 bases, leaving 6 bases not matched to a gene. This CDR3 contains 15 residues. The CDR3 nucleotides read TGTGCCAGCAGTTTAGTCTCCAGGGGGGATCAGCCCCAGCATTTT. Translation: CASSLVSRGDQPQHF.

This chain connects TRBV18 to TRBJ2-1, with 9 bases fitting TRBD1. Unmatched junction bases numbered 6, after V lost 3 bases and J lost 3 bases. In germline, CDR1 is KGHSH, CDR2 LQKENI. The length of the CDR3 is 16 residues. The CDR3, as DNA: TGTGCCAGCTCACCGTATACAGGGGGCTTCTACAATGAGCAGTTCTTC. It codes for CASSPYTGGFYNEQFF.

The CDR3 DNA is TGTGCCAGCAGCCGGATAGGACAGGGGATAGACAAACTGTTTTTT. This sequence encodes CASSRIGQGIDKLFF. This chain connects TRBV14 to TRBJ1-4; 9 bases agree with TRBD1. Germline values: CDR1 SGHDN, CDR2 FVKESK. This CDR3 region has 15 residues. V was pared by 4 bases and J by 11 bases, with 11 bases of the junction left unmatched.

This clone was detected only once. CDR3 in amino acids: CASSNSGASTDTQYF. The CDR3 DNA is TGTGCCAGCAGTAATAGCGGGGCCAGCACAGATACGCAGTATTTT. The chain joins TRBV5-6 to TRBJ2-3; TRBD2 matches 8 bases. The CDR3 sequence is 15 residues long. The V gene end was trimmed by 5 bases and the J gene end by 0 bases; junction bases not matched to a gene: 5. The V gene's germline CDR1 is SGHDT and CDR2 YYEEEE.

CDR3 protein: CASKRGSYEQYF. In DNA form, the CDR3 reads TGTGCCAGCAAAAGGGGCTCCTACGAGCAGTACTTC. The genes are TRBV6-5 and TRBJ2-7; maybe TRBD1 (5 bases). This CDR3 is built from 12 residues. Trimming removed 7 bases from V and 0 bases from J, with 7 bases in between. Germline CDR1 MNHEY, CDR2 SVGAGI.

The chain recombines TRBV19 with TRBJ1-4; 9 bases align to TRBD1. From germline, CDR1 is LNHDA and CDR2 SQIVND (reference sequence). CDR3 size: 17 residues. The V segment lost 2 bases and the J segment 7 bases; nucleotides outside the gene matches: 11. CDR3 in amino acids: CASSITGGSSAIEKLFF. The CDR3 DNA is TGTGCCAGTAGTATAACAGGGGGCTCTTCAGCAATTGAAAAACTGTTTTTT.

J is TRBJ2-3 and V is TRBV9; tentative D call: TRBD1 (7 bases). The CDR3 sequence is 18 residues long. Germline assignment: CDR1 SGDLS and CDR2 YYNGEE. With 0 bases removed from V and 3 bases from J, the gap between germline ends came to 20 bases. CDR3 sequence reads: CASSVEGGGETKTDTQYF. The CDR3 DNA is TGTGCCAGCAGCGTAGAAGGGGGCGGGGAGACTAAAACAGATACGCAGTATTTT. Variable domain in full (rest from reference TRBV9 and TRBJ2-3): DSGVTQTPKHLITATGQRVTLRCSPRSGDLSVYWYQQSLDQGLQFLIQYYNGEERAKGNILERFSAQQFPDLHSELNLSSLELGDSALYFCASSVEGGGETKTDTQYFGPGTRLTVL.

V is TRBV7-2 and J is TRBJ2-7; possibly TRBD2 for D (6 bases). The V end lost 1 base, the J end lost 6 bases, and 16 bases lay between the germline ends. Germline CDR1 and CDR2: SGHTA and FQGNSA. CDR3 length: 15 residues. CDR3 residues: CASSLVNGGRSEQYF. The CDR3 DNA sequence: TGTGCCAGCAGCTTAGTAAACGGGGGACGAAGCGAGCAGTACTTC.